The clone carrying this T cell receptor beta chain appeared a single time. Its antigen is unknown. Assay: immunoSEQ multiplex PCR; the TCRdb copy retains only in-frame clones and omits some. The table lists tens of thousands of clones, nearly 97% of them singletons. This sample was included in a study of circulating and synovial CD4+ cells in juvenile arthritis. V lost 6 bases and J 5 bases, leaving 13 bases between the germline ends. Germline loops: CDR1 MRHNA, CDR2 SNTAGT. The CDR3 loop spans 13 amino acids. Whole-study findings and limits: Circulating pathogenic-like and bulk T cells looked alike by Vbeta family usage.

The TCR was taken from a human donor with juvenile idiopathic arthritis. The V call is TRBV6-4, the J call TRBJ1-2; D is ambiguous. The sample taken for sequencing was CD4+ T cells from blood. The DNA of the CDR3 is TGTGCCAGCAGCCTACGGGCGGGATATGGCTACACCTTC. It is translated as CASSLRAGYGYTF.